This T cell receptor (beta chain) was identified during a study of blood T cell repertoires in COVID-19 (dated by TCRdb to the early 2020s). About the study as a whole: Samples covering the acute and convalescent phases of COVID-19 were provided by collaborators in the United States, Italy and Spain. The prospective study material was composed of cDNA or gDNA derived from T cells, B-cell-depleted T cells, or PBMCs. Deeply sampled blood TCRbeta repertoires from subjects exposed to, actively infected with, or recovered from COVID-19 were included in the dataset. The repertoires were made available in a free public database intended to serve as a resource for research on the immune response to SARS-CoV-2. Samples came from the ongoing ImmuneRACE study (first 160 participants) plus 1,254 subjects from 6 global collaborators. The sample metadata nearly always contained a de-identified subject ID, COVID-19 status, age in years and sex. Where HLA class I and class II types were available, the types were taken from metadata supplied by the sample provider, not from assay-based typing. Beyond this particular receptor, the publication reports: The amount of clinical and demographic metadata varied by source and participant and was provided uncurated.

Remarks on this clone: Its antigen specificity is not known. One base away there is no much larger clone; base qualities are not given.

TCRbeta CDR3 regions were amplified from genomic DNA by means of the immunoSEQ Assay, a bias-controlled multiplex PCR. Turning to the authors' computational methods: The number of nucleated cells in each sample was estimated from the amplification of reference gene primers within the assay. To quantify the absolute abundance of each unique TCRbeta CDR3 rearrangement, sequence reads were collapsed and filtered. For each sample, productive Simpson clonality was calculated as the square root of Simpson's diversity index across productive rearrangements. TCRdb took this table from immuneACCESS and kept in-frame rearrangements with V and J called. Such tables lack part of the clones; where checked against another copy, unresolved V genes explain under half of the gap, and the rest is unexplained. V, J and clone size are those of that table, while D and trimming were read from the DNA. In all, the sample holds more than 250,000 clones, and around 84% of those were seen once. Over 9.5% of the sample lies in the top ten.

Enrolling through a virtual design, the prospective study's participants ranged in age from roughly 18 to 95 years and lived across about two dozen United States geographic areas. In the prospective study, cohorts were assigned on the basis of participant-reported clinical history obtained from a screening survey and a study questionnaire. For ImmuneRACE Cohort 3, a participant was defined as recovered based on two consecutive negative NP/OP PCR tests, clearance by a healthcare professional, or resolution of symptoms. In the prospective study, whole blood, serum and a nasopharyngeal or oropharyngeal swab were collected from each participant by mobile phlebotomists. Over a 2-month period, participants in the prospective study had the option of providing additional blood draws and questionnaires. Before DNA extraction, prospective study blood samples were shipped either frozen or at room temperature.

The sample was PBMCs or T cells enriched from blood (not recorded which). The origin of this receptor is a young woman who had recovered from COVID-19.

For the CDR3, the sequence is CASSLIGNSYEQYF. The bases are TGTGCCAGCAGCTTAATTGGCAACTCCTACGAGCAGTACTTC. The V and J segments used are TRBV7-9 and TRBJ2-7; the D gene is not confidently resolved. The CDR3 has 14 amino acids, counting the end cysteine and phenylalanine. The DNA shown is the 42-base CDR3, in frame from base 1. Relative to germline, V is 2 bases shorter and J is 0 bases shorter, with 8 bases between their ends. As encoded in the germline V gene (reference sequence), CDR1 is SEHNR while CDR2 is FQNEAQ.